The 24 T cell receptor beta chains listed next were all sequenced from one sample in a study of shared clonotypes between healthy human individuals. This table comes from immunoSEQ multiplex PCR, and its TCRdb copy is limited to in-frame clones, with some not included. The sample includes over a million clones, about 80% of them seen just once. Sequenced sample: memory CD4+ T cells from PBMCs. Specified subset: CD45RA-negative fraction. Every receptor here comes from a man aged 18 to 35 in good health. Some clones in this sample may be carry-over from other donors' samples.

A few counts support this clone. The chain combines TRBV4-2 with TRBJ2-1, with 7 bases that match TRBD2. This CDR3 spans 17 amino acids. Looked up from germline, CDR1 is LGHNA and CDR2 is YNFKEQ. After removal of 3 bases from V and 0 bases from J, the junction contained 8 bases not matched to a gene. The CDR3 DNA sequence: TGTGCCAGCAGCCAGAAGATCGGCGGGGGCTCCTACAATGAGCAGTTCTTC. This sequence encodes CASSQKIGGGSYNEQFF.

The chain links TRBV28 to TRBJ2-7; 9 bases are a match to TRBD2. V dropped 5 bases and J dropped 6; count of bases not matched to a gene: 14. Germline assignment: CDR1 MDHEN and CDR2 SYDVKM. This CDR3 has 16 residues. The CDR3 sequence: CASSPPLSGRLGEQYF. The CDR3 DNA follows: TGTGCCAGCAGTCCCCCCCTGAGCGGGAGGCTGGGCGAGCAGTACTTC. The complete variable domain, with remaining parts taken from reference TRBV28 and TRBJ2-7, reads DVKVTQSSRYLVKRTGEKVFLECVQDMDHENMFWYRQDPGLGLRLIYFSYDVKMKEKGDIPEGYSVSREKKERFSLILESASTNQTSMYLCASSPPLSGRLGEQYFGPGTRLTVT.

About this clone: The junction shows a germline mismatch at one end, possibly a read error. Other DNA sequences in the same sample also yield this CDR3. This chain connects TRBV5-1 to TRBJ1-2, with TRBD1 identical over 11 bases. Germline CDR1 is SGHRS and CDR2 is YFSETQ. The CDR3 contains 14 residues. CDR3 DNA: TGCGCCAGCAGCCCGGGACAGGGGGTTGATGGCTACACTTTC. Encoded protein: CASSPGQGVDGYTF.

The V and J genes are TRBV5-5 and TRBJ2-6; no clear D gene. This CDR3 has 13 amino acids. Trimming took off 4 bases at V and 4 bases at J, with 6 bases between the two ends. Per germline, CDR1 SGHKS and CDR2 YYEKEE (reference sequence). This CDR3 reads CASSLEGANVLTF. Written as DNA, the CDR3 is TGTGCCAGCAGCCTGGAAGGGGCCAACGTCCTGACTTTC.

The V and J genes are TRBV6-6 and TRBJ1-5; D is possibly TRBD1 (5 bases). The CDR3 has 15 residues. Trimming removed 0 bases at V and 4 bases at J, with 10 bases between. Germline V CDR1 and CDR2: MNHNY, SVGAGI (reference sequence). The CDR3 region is CASSYSGVGNQPQHF. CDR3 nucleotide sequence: TGTGCCAGCAGTTACTCAGGGGTTGGAAATCAGCCCCAGCATTTT.

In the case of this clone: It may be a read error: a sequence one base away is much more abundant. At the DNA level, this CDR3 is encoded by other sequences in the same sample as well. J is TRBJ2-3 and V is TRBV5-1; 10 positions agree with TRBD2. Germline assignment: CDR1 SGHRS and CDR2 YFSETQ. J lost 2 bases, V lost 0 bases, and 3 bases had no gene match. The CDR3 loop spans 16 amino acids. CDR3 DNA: TGCGCCAGCAGCTTGGGGACTAGCGGCAACACAGATACGCAGTATTTT. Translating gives CASSLGTSGNTDTQYF.

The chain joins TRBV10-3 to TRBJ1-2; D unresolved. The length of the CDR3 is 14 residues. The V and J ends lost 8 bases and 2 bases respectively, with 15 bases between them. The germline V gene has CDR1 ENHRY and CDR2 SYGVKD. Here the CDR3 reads CAILSTEGNYGYTF. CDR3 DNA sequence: TGTGCCATCCTGTCGACGGAAGGAAACTATGGCTACACCTTC.

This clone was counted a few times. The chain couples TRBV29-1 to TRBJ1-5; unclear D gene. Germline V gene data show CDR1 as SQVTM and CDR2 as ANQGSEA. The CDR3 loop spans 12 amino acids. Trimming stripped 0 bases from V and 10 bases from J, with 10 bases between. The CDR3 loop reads CSVEDPPGPQHF. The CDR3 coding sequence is TGCAGCGTTGAAGATCCACCAGGCCCCCAGCATTTT.

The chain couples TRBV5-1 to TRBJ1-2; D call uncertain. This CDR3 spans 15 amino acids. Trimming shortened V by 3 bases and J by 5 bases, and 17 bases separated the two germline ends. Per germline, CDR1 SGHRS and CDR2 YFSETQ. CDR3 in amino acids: CASSSPPPEIYGYTF. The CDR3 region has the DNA TGCGCCAGCAGCTCCCCCCCGCCCGAAATTTATGGCTACACCTTC.

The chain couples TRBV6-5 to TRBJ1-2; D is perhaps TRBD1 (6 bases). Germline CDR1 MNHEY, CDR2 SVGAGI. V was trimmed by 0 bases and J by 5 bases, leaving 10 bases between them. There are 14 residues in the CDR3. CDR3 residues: CASSYSGQSYGYTF. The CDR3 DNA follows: TGTGCCAGCAGTTACTCAGGACAGTCTTATGGCTACACCTTC.

CDR3 protein: CASSWTSYQPQHF. CDR3 sequence (DNA): TGTGCCAGCAGCTGGACATCTTATCAGCCCCAGCATTTT. The chain employs TRBV7-2 and TRBJ1-5; weak D call: TRBD1 (5 bases). The CDR3 contains 13 residues. Germline V gene lookup returns CDR1 SGHTA and CDR2 FQGNSA. Trimming took off 4 bases at V and 5 bases at J, with 9 bases between the two ends.

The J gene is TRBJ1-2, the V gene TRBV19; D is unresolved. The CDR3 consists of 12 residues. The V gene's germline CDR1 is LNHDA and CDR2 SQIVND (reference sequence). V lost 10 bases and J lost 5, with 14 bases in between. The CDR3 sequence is CATRFIGYGYTF. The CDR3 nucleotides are TGTGCCACCCGGTTCATCGGGTATGGCTACACCTTC.

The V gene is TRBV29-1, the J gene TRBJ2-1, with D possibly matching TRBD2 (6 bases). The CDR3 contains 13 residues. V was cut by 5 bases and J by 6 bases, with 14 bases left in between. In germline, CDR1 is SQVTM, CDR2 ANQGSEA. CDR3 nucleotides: TGCAGCGTTCCACGACTAGACGGCAATGAGCAGTTCTTC. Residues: CSVPRLDGNEQFF.

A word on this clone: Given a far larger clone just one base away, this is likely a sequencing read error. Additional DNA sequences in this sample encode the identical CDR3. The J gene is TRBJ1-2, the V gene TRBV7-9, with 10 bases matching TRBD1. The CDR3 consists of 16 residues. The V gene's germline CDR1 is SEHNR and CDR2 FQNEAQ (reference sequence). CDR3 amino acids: CASSPTGTGEGYGYTF. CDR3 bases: TGCGCCAGCAGCCCGACCGGGACAGGGGAGGGGTATGGCTACACCTTC.

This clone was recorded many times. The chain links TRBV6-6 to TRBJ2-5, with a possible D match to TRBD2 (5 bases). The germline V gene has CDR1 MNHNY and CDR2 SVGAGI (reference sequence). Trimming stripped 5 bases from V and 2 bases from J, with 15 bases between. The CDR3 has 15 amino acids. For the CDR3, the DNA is TGTGCCAGCAGTCCAACCCGAGCGGATCAAGAGACCCAGTACTTC. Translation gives CASSPTRADQETQYF.

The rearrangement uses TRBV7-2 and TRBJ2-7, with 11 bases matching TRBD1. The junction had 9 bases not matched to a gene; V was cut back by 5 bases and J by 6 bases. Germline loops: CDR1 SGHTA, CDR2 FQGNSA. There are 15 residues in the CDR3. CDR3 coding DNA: TGTGCCAGCAGCCGCCGGGACAGGGGGTATCCCGAGCAGTACTTC. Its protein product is CASSRRDRGYPEQYF.

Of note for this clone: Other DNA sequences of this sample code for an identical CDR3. The CDR3 loop is CASSGNQPQHF. As DNA, the CDR3 is TGTGCCAGCAGTGGGAATCAGCCCCAGCATTTT. The chain is built from TRBV28 and TRBJ1-5; D is unclear. V dropped 5 bases and J dropped 4 bases, with 3 bases sitting between them. Per the germline V gene, CDR1 is MDHEN and CDR2 is SYDVKM. The CDR3 loop spans 11 amino acids.

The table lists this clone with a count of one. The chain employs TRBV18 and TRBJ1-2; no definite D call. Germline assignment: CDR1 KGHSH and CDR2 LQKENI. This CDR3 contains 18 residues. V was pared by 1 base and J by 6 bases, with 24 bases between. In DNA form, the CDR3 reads TGTGCCAGCTCACCACGCCCGTCCGGGGTTAGGTCGGTGGATGGCTACACCTTC. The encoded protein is CASSPRPSGVRSVDGYTF.

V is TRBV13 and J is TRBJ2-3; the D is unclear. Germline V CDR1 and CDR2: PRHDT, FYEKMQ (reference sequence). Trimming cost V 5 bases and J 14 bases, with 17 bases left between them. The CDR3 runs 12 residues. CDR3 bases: TGTGCCAGCAGCGCCAGAGTCTTCGGTCTGTATTTT. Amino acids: CASSARVFGLYF.

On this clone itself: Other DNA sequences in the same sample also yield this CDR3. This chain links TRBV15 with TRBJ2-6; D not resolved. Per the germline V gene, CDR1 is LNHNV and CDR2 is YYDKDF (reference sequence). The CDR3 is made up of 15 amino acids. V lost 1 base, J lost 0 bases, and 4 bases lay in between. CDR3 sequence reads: CATSRGNSGANVLTF. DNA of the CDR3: TGTGCCACCAGCAGAGGAAACTCTGGGGCCAACGTCCTGACTTTC.

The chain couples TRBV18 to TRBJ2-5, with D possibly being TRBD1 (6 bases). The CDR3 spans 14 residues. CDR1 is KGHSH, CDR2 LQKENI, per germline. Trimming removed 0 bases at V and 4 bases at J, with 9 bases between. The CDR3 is CASSPPGARETQYF. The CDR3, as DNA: TGTGCCAGCTCACCACCGGGGGCGCGAGAGACCCAGTACTTC.

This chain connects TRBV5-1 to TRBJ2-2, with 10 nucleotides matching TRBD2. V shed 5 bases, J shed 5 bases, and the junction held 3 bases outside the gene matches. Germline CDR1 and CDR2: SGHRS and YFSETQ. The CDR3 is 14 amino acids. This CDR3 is CASRAGGRTGELFF. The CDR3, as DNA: TGCGCCAGCAGAGCGGGAGGGCGTACCGGGGAGCTGTTTTTT.

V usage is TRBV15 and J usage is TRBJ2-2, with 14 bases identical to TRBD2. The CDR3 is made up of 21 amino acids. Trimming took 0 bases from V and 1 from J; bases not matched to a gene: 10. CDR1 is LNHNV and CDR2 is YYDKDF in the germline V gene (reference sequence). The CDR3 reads CATSRDRLAGGDRRNTGELFF. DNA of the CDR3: TGTGCCACCAGCAGAGATCGACTAGCGGGAGGGGATCGTAGGAACACCGGGGAGCTGTTTTTT.

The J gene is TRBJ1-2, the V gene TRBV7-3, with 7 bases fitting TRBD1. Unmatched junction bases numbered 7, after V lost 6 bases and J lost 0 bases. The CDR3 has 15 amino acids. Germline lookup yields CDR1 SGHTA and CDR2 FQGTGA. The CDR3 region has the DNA TGTGCCAGCAGTCCCGCCGGACAGGCTAACTATGGCTACACCTTC. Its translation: CASSPAGQANYGYTF.